The 25 T cell receptor beta chains presented below share a single source sample, sequenced in a study of metastatic and nonmetastatic thyroid tumors. MiXCR reprocessed the PCR reads for TCRdb. The sample consists of 13,000 or so clones, about 28% of them appearing once. Ahead of thyroid surgery, no patient had received treatment of any kind. Sequences were obtained from blood. These receptors originate from a female donor with papillary thyroid cancer or a benign thyroid nodule (not recorded which). Some clones in this sample may be carry-over from other donors' samples.

In its sample, this clone was seen a few times. The genes are TRBV6-1 and TRBJ1-2; 7 bases map to TRBD1. The germline CDR1 and CDR2 sequences are MNHNS and SASEGT. Trimming removed 5 bases from V and 4 bases from J; junction bases left unmatched: 10. The CDR3 is 15 amino acids. CDR3: CASSPSTGTSYGYTF. CDR3 DNA sequence: TGTGCCAGCAGTCCCTCGACAGGGACCAGCTATGGCTACACCTTC.

CDR3 protein: CASTLAGLDQPQHF. DNA for the CDR3: TGTGCCAGCACCTTGGCAGGACTCGATCAGCCCCAGCATTTT. The rearrangement uses TRBV12-3 or TRBV12-4 and TRBJ1-5, with no clear D. V lost 7 bases and J 5 bases, leaving 15 bases between the germline ends. CDR3 length equals 14 residues.

This clone was picked up a small number of times. A junction end diverges from the germline sequence, so it may reflect a read error. The chain's CDR3 is CASSERRSPTGELFF. The DNA for the CDR3 is TGCGCCAGCAGTGAGAGACGGTCTCCCACCGGGGAGCTTTTTTTT. The chain is built from TRBV10-1 and TRBJ2-2, with D maybe TRBD2 (5 bases). The CDR3 consists of 15 residues. Looked up from germline, CDR1 is WNHNN and CDR2 is SYGVQD (reference sequence).

This clone is medium-sized in the sample. The genes are TRBV6-1 and TRBJ2-4; maybe TRBD2 (6 bases). Germline V lookup: CDR1 MNHNS, CDR2 SASEGT. V lost 2 bases and J lost 3, with 8 bases in between. The CDR3 length is 14 residues. CDR3 protein: CASSERGGKNIQYF. Written as DNA, the CDR3 is TGTGCCAGCAGTGAAAGGGGAGGCAAAAACATTCAGTACTTC.

This clone is labeled medium-sized. The chain couples TRBV2 to TRBJ2-5, with TRBD1 matching 7 bases. The V gene end was trimmed by 1 base and the J gene end by 3 bases; junction bases not matched to a gene: 11. The CDR3 spans 17 residues. CDR1 SNHLY and CDR2 FYNNEI come from the germline V gene. The CDR3 spells CASSEGHLGRGKETQYF. The CDR3 DNA reads TGTGCCAGCAGTGAAGGACACTTGGGCAGGGGGAAAGAGACCCAGTACTTC.

This clone is medium-sized by share. The J gene is TRBJ2-5, the V gene TRBV6-1; TRBD2 matches at 14 bases. CDR1 is MNHNS and CDR2 is SASEGT in the germline V gene. This CDR3 has 15 amino acids. V trimming: 4 bases; J trimming: 2 bases; junction bases outside the gene matches: 0. The CDR3 nucleotides read TGTGCCAGCAGTGGGACTAGCGGGGGGCAAGAGACCCAGTACTTC. It codes for CASSGTSGGQETQYF.

This clone was recorded many times. V gene TRBV7-9 combines with J gene TRBJ2-1; D remains ambiguous. Germline CDR1 is SEHNR and CDR2 is FQNEAQ (reference sequence). This CDR3 region has 14 residues. The V end was cut by 5 bases, the J end by 4 bases, with 12 bases between. CDR3 DNA: TGTGCCAGCAGCATGATCGGACGGTACAATGAGCAGTTCTTC. Amino acid sequence: CASSMIGRYNEQFF.

This rearrangement joins TRBV27 to TRBJ2-2, with D perhaps TRBD1 or TRBD2 (5 bases each). V was shortened by 3 bases and J by 5 bases, with 10 bases between the two germline ends. This CDR3 is built from 14 residues. Germline-derived CDR1 and CDR2 are MNHEY and SMNVEV (reference sequence). CDR3 coding DNA: TGTGCCAGCAGTTTTGGGACCCTTACCGGGGAGCTGTTTTTT. This translates into CASSFGTLTGELFF.

The V call is TRBV2, the J call TRBJ2-7; D gene uncertain. This CDR3 region has 13 residues. Germline V gene data show CDR1 as SNHLY and CDR2 as FYNNEI. V gave up 3 bases and J gave up 6 bases, with 12 bases separating them. CDR3: CASSEGGGSEQYF. For the CDR3, the DNA is TGTGCCAGCAGTGAGGGTGGTGGTTCCGAGCAGTACTTC. Combining the CDR3 with reference TRBV2 and TRBJ2-7 gives the whole variable domain EPEVTQTPSHQVTQMGQEVILRCVPISNHLYFYWYRQILGQKVEFLVSFYNNEISEKSEIFDDQFSVERPDGSNFTLKIRSTKLEDSAMYFCASSEGGGSEQYFGPGTRLTVT.

At least ten counts were recorded for this clone. The chain combines TRBV18 with TRBJ1-1; D is undetermined. The CDR3 contains 13 residues. Germline values: CDR1 KGHSH, CDR2 LQKENI. The V end was cut by 3 bases, the J end by 10 bases, with 15 bases between. The CDR3 bases are TGTGCCAGCTCACCCCAGCCTACCGAAGGAGCTTTCTTT. Its translation: CASSPQPTEGAFF.

In this sample, this clone is medium-sized (0.01 to 0.1%). V and J are TRBV14 and TRBJ2-1, with 9 bases lining up with TRBD1. The CDR3 contains 16 residues. The V segment lost 0 bases and the J segment 5 bases; nucleotides outside the gene matches: 5. Germline V gene lookup returns CDR1 SGHDN and CDR2 FVKESK. As DNA, the CDR3 is TGTGCCAGCAGCCAAGATTCGGGACAGGGTGACAATGAGCAGTTCTTC. This translates into CASSQDSGQGDNEQFF.

This clone has only a few counts. This may stem from a read error, because a much larger clone lies one nucleotide away. This specimen includes other DNA sequences encoding the same CDR3. This chain uses TRBV27 with TRBJ2-7, with D perhaps matching TRBD2 (6 bases). The CDR3 spans 14 residues. CDR1 is MNHEY, CDR2 SMNVEV, per germline (reference sequence). Trimming removed 5 bases from V and 1 base from J, with 12 bases in between. CDR3 loop: CASSAGLGSYEQYF. CDR3 bases: TGTGCCAGCAGTGCGGGACTGGGTTCCTACGAGCAGTACTTC.

By frequency in the sample, this clone is medium-sized. The J gene is TRBJ1-1, the V gene TRBV20-1; perhaps TRBD1 as D (5 bases). Germline V gene sequence: CDR1 DFQATT, CDR2 SNEGSKA (reference sequence). This CDR3 has 15 residues. Trimming took 4 bases from V and 0 from J, leaving 15 bases between them. Written as DNA, the CDR3 is TGCAGTGCTAAAGGGGCGGTAGCCATGAACACTGAAGCTTTCTTT. Translation: CSAKGAVAMNTEAFF.

V usage is TRBV6-2 or TRBV6-3 and J usage is TRBJ1-2, with a possible D match to TRBD1 (5 bases). Trimming took 4 bases from V and 9 from J, leaving 24 bases between them. The CDR3 runs 16 residues. Germline lookup yields CDR1 MNHEY and CDR2 SVGEGT. As DNA, the CDR3 is TGTGCCAGCAGTTGGGGGGTTACGGTACAGTGCTGTCGCTACACCTTC. Protein: CASSWGVTVQCCRYTF.

J is TRBJ2-7 and V is TRBV6-1; D is perhaps TRBD1 (6 bases). V lost 6 bases to trimming and J lost 2 bases, with 14 bases between them. The CDR3 consists of 14 residues. Germline-derived CDR1 and CDR2 are MNHNS and SASEGT. The CDR3 spells CASRPGDLTYEQYF. The CDR3 coding sequence is TGTGCCAGCAGACCAGGGGACCTTACCTACGAGCAGTACTTC.

This clone is categorized as medium-sized. The chain has TRBV20-1 and TRBJ2-7; 9 bases match TRBD1. Per the germline V gene, CDR1 is DFQATT and CDR2 is SNEGSKA (reference sequence). The CDR3 totals 14 residues. After removal of 4 bases from V and 2 bases from J, the junction contained 6 bases not matched to a gene. CDR3 loop: CSAKHRGQTYEQYF. In nucleotides, the CDR3 is TGCAGTGCTAAACACAGGGGGCAGACCTACGAGCAGTACTTC.

By sample share, this clone is medium-sized (0.01 to 0.1%). Compared with germline, one end of the junction differs, possibly owing to a read error. V is TRBV7-8 and J is TRBJ2-7; 13 positions match TRBD2. CDR3 size: 13 residues. The germline V gene has CDR1 SGHVS and CDR2 FQNEAQ. The CDR3 DNA follows: TGTGCCAGCAGCTTAGGGACTAGCGGGAGCCGGTCCTTC. It specifies CASSLGTSGSRSF.

This clone is deemed medium-sized (0.01 to 0.1%). This rearrangement joins TRBV18 to TRBJ2-7, with D uncertain. The germline gives CDR1 KGHSH, CDR2 LQKENI. V lost 4 bases and J 0 bases, leaving 7 bases between the germline ends. CDR3 length: 13 amino acids. The CDR3, as DNA: TGTGCCAGCTCACTACAGATCTCCTACGAGCAGTACTTC. Amino acids: CASSLQISYEQYF.

This clone was found many times. This sequence joins TRBV4-2 and TRBJ2-2, with a possible D match to TRBD1 (6 bases). Germline CDR1 LGHNA, CDR2 YNFKEQ. V lost 1 base and J 5 bases, leaving 14 bases between the germline ends. CDR3 size: 16 residues. CDR3 sequence: CASSQVRGFKTGELFF. The CDR3 DNA reads TGTGCCAGCAGCCAAGTCAGGGGATTCAAAACCGGGGAGCTGTTTTTT.

The chain couples TRBV20-1 to TRBJ2-7, with TRBD1 matching 9 bases. V lost 0 bases, J lost 7 bases, and 10 bases stayed unmatched. From germline, CDR1 is DFQATT and CDR2 SNEGSKA (reference sequence). This CDR3 spans 15 amino acids. CDR3 protein: CSARDRGTGRVEQYF. For the CDR3, the DNA is TGCAGTGCTAGAGATCGGGGGACAGGGAGGGTTGAGCAGTACTTC.

Points on this clone: Germline and junction disagree at one end, which may indicate a read error. The chain couples TRBV30 to TRBJ1-4; 9 positions match TRBD1. The CDR3 has 13 residues. Germline V gene sequence: CDR1 GTSNPN, CDR2 SVGIG (reference sequence). The DNA of the CDR3 is TGTGCCTGCGGGACAGGGTCTAATGGAAAACTGTTGTTT. Its translation is CACGTGSNGKLLF.

This clone was found a few times. A junction end diverges from the germline sequence, so it may reflect a read error. The chain has TRBV2 and TRBJ2-1; D gene unclear. The germline V gene encodes CDR1 SNHLY and CDR2 FYNNEI. This CDR3 has 14 residues. The CDR3: CAAQKGRPANEQLF. DNA for the CDR3: TGTGCCGCTCAAAAGGGAAGACCCGCCAATGAGCAGCTCTTC.

This clone was found many times. The chain's CDR3 is CASSPPGDHPDNEQFF. CDR3 DNA sequence: TGTGCCAGCAGCCCCCCGGGGGATCACCCTGACAATGAGCAGTTCTTC. The chain carries TRBV7-6 and TRBJ2-1, with D perhaps TRBD2 (6 bases). Per germline, CDR1 SGHVS and CDR2 FNYEAQ. The CDR3 consists of 16 residues. The V end lost 5 bases, the J end lost 5 bases, and 19 bases lay between the germline ends.

The sample holds many counts of this clone. This CDR3 is CASSQPVYGRDTEAFF. In DNA form, the CDR3 reads TGTGCCAGCAGCCAACCCGTCTACGGTCGGGACACTGAAGCTTTCTTT. The chain has TRBV11-1 and TRBJ1-1; D is unresolved. The V gene lost 5 bases and the J gene lost 3 bases, with 19 bases spanning the gap. CDR1 is SGHAT, CDR2 FQDESV, per germline (reference sequence). The CDR3 spans 16 residues. Full variable domain (missing parts from reference TRBV11-1 and TRBJ1-1): EAEVAQSPRYKITEKSQAVAFWCDPISGHATLYWYRQILGQGPELLVQFQDESVVDDSQLPKDRFSAERLKGVDSTLKIQPAELGDSAMYLCASSQPVYGRDTEAFFGQGTRLTVV.

Judged by abundance, this clone is medium-sized. The chain has TRBV20-1 and TRBJ1-2, with 8 bases lining up with TRBD1. Germline values: CDR1 DFQATT, CDR2 SNEGSKA (reference sequence). Germline trimming cut 6 bases from V and 3 bases from J; bases unmatched to any gene: 6. The CDR3 covers 13 residues. CDR3 sequence reads: CSARQGLHYGYTF. In nucleotides, the CDR3 is TGCAGTGCGCGACAGGGGTTACACTATGGCTACACCTTC.